This record concerns one TCR beta chain sequence. CDR1 and CDR2 (germline): MDHEN, SYDVKM. This CDR3 has 18 residues. V shed 1 base and J 4 bases; nucleotides not matched to a gene: 14. Clones were sequenced by immunoSEQ multiplex PCR, and TCRdb holds only the in-frame ones, with some missing. The sample yields over 50,000 clones, less than 95% seen once. This entry belongs to a study of T cell changes during pregnancy in multiple sclerosis. The sample consisted of peripheral blood, taken in the first trimester of pregnancy. The chain combines TRBV28 with TRBJ2-3; TRBD2 agrees at 7 bases. The TCR sequence derives from a female donor in good health, enrolled as a control in a pregnancy study. The CDR3 DNA reads TGTGCCAGCAGTTTATCAGTCGGGTCGCAGGGAGGGGCAGATACGCAGTATTTT. This codes for CASSLSVGSQGGADTQYF.